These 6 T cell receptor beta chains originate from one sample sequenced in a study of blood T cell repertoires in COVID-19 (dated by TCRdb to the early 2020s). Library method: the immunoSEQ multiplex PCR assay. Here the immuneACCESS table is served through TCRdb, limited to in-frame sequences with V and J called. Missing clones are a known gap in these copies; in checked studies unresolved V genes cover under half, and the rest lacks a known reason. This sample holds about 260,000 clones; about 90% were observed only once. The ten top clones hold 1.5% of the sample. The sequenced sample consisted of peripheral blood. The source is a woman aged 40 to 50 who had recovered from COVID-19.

CDR3 sequence: CASSFTSGYTDTQYF. CDR3 bases: TGTGCCAGCAGCTTTACTAGCGGCTACACAGATACGCAGTATTTT. The chain carries TRBV11-2 and TRBJ2-3; 8 bases fit TRBD2. Germline CDR1 is SGHAT and CDR2 is FQNNGV. Unmatched junction bases numbered 4, after V lost 3 bases and J lost 2 bases. CDR3 length: 15 residues.

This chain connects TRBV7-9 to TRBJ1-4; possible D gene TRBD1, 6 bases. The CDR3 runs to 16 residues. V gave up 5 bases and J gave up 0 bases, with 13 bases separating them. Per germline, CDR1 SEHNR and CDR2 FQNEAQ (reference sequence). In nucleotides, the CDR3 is TGTGCCAGCAGCGTACAGGGTCGGGCAACTAATGAAAAACTGTTTTTT. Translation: CASSVQGRATNEKLFF.

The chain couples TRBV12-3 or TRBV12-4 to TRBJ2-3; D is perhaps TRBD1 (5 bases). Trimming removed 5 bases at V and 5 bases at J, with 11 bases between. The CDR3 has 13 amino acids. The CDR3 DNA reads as TGTGCCAGCAGTCGGACACGGATAGATACGCAGTATTTT. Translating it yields CASSRTRIDTQYF.

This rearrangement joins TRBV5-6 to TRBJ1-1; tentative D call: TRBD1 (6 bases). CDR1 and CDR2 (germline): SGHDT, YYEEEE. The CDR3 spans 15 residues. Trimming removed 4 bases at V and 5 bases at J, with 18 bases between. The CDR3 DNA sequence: TGTGCCAGCAGCCTGCTCGCAGGGGCTGGTACTGAAGCTTTCTTT. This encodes CASSLLAGAGTEAFF.

As DNA, the CDR3 is TGTGCCACCAGTGATACAGGGGGGCCCGGGGAGCTGTTTTTT. Translating it yields CATSDTGGPGELFF. The chain employs TRBV24-1 and TRBJ2-2; TRBD1 matches at 8 bases. The CDR3 length is 14 residues. V trimming: 3 bases; J trimming: 6 bases; junction bases outside the gene matches: 2. Per the germline V gene, CDR1 is KGHDR and CDR2 is SFDVKD.

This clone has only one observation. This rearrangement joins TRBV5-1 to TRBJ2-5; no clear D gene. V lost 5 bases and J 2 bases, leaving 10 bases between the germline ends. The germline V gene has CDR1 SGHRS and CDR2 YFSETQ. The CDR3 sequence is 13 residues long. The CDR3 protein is CASRLTPQETQYF. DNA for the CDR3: TGCGCCAGCAGACTAACGCCTCAAGAGACCCAGTACTTC.